This T cell receptor (beta chain) emerged from a study of radiation and T cells in renal cell carcinoma. The overall study: Nephrectomy followed 15 Gy stereotactic body radiation by 4 weeks.

Overall study findings and caveats: Pretreatment tumor biopsies were lacking, so baseline clonotypes are unknown. In blood, top tumor clones expanded by 2 weeks, shrinking by 4.

Stated time point: baseline pretreatment blood. Sample treatment: 15 Gy SBRT to primary tumor, nephrectomy 4 weeks later. The tumor was a clear cell renal cell carcinoma. The method was immunoSEQ multiplex PCR; TCRdb's version includes in-frame clones alone and lacks a portion of them. This sample yields roughly 100,000 clones, of which 70% to 90% are seen a single time; around 7.9% belongs to the top ten. V was shortened by 0 bases and J by 5 bases, with 13 bases between the two germline ends. The CDR3 has 16 amino acids. The germline V gene has CDR1 LGHNA and CDR2 YNFKEQ. This clone was seen once. Its antigen is unidentified.

The chain joins TRBV4-2 to TRBJ1-4, with D uncertain. This clonotype was obtained from a man in his forties or fifties with renal cell carcinoma. The sequencing here drew on blood, taken from a patient whose treatment included radiotherapy and nephrectomy. In nucleotides, the CDR3 is TGTGCCAGCAGCCAAGATGCGAGGTCCGTGAATGAAAAACTGTTTTTT. This codes for CASSQDARSVNEKLFF.